This T cell receptor (beta chain) emerged from a study of PD-1 blockade in classical Hodgkin lymphoma. Worth noting for this clone: Its target is unknown.

Per the germline V gene, CDR1 is SGHTA and CDR2 is FQGNSA. This CDR3 comprises 14 residues. V was trimmed by 6 bases and J by 6 bases, leaving 15 bases between them. Regarding the study as a whole: Baseline TCR diversity was reportedly lower in newly diagnosed patients than healthy donors.

Generated by immunoSEQ multiplex PCR, the TCRdb table keeps only in-frame clones and is missing some. The table shows tens of thousands of clones, with under 80% occurring only once. The time point denotes: cycle 4 day 1 (C4D1), after more than 5 weeks of nivolumab. Relapses following autologous stem cell transplantation were seen in all patients, with brentuximab vedotin exposure varying. This clonotype originated in a human donor with classical Hodgkin lymphoma. Sequenced here: peripheral blood mononuclear cells (PBMCs), sampled before the fourth cycle of nivolumab. This chain joins TRBV7-2 and TRBJ1-5; D is unclear. Written as DNA, the CDR3 is TGTGCCAGCAGTCCTGGCCTCGGCGGTCAGCCCCAGCATTTT. Translating gives CASSPGLGGQPQHF.